This T cell receptor beta chain was documented in a study of blood T cell repertoires in COVID-19. Study summary: Material from acute and convalescent COVID-19 was sourced from the United States, Italy and Spain.

The junction had 12 bases not matched to a gene; V was cut back by 1 base and J by 7 bases. The CDR3 runs to 17 residues. TCRdb keeps only in-frame clones here, not all; method: immunoSEQ multiplex PCR. The sample records 180,000 or so clones, around 82% being singletons. Sequencing input: peripheral blood. This rearrangement joins TRBV5-3 to TRBJ2-1, with 9 positions matching TRBD2. TRBV5-3 is treated as an ORF (open reading frame) with a function not yet certain. This clonotype was obtained from a woman aged 80 or over with acute or convalescent COVID-19. Written as DNA, the CDR3 is TGTGCCAGAAGCTTGTGGTCCCGCGGGAGGGCCGGTAATGAGCAGTTCTTC. Translating gives CARSLWSRGRAGNEQFF.